This T cell receptor beta chain was retrieved from a study of T-cell memory formation after mild COVID-19. Study results and limitations: SARS-CoV-2 specificity was not confirmed for second-wave clones peaking on day 37. Of the contracting clones, CD4+ ones lay mainly in CM and EM, and CD8+ ones in EMRA.

5'RACE with constant-segment primers yielded barcoded, UMI-tagged TCR alpha and TCR beta cDNA libraries. TCRdb fed the 5' RACE reads into MiXCR, producing one record per CDR3 protein. The sample has 200,000 to 250,000 distinct CDR3 sequences, under 30% seen once; the top ten hold more than 9.5%. V lost 0 bases to trimming and J lost 6 bases, with 8 bases between them. The CDR3 covers 13 residues. CDR1 is DFQATT, CDR2 SNEGSKA, per germline (reference sequence). A word on this clonotype: Antigen unknown.

Sequences were obtained from PBMCs or a T cell subset sorted from them (not recorded which). The chain links TRBV20-1 to TRBJ2-2; D gene ambiguous. The TCR sequence derives from an adult woman who had mild COVID-19 (a few samples of this study predate the infection). Cell type and time point are not known. The CDR3 reads CSARDFTAGELFF. For the CDR3, the DNA is TGCAGTGCTAGAGATTTCACGGCCGGGGAGCTGTTTTTT.